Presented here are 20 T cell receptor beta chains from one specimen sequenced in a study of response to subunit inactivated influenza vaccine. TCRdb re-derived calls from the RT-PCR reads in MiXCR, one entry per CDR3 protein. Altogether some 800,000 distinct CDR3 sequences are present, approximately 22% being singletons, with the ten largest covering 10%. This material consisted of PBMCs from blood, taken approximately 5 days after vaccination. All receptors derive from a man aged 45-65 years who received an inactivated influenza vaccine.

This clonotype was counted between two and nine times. The CDR3 spells CASSLMTPLSGNTIYF. CDR3 in DNA: TGTGCCAGCAGCTTGATGACCCCTCTCTCTGGAAACACCATATATTTT. V usage is TRBV5-8 and J usage is TRBJ1-3, with no clear D. CDR1 SGHTS and CDR2 YDEGEE come from the germline V gene. CDR3 length: 16 residues. The V gene lost 1 base and the J gene lost 0 bases, with 11 bases spanning the gap.

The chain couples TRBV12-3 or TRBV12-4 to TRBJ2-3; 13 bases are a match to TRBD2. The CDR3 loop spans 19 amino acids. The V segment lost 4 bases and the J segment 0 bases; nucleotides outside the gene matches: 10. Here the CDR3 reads CASSYPGLAGTLSTDTQYF. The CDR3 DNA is TGTGCCAGCAGTTACCCGGGACTAGCGGGGACTCTCAGCACAGATACGCAGTATTTT.

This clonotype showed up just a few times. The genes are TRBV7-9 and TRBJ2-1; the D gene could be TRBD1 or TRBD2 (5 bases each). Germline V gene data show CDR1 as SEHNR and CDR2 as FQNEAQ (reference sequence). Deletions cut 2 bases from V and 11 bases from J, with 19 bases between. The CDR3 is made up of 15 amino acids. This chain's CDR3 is CASSLNQGTGIKQFF. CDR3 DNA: TGTGCCAGCAGCTTAAACCAAGGGACCGGTATCAAGCAGTTCTTC.

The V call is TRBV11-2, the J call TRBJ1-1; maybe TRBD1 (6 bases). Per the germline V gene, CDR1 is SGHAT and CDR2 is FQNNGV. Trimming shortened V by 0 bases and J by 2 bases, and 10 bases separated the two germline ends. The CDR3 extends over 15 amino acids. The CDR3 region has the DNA TGTGCCAGCAGCTTAGAGTCAGGGGTTAACACTGAAGCTTTCTTT. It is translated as CASSLESGVNTEAFF.

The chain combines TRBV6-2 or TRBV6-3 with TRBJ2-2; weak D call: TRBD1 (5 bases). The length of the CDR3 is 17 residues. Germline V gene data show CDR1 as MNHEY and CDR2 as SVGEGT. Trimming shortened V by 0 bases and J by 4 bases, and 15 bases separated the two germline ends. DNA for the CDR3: TGTGCCAGCAGTTACTCGATATCCAGGGTCCGCACCGGGGAGCTGTTTTTT. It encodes CASSYSISRVRTGELFF.

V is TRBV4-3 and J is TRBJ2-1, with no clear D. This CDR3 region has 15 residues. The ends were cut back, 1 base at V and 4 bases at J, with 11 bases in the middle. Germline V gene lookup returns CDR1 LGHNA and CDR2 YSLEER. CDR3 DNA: TGCGCCAGCAGCCAAGTCGGCAGCCTTTACAATGAGCAGTTCTTC. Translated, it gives CASSQVGSLYNEQFF.

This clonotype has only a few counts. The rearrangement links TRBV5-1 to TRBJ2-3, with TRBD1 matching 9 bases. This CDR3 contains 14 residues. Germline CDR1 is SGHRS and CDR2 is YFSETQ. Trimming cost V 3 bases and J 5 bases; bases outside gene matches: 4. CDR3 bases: TGCGCCAGCAGCTCGCGGACAGGGGAAGATACGCAGTATTTT. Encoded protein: CASSSRTGEDTQYF.

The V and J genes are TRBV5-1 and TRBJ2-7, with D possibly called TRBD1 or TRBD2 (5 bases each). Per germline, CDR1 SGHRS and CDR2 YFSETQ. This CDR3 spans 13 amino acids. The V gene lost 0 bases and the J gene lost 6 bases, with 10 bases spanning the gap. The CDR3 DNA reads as TGCGCCAGCAGCTTGGCCCCCGGGGCCGAGCAGTACTTC. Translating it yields CASSLAPGAEQYF. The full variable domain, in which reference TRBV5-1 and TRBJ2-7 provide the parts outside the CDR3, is KAGVTQTPRYLIKTRGQQVTLSCSPISGHRSVSWYQQTPGQGLQFLFEYFSETQRNKGNFPGRFSGRQFSNSRSEMNVSTLELGDSALYLCASSLAPGAEQYFGPGTRLTVT.

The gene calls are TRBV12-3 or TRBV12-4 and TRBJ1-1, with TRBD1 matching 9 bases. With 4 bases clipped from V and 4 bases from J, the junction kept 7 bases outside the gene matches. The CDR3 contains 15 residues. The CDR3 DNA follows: TGTGCCAGCAGTTCGGACAGGGGCAGGAGCACTGAAGCTTTCTTT. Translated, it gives CASSSDRGRSTEAFF.

CDR3 region: CASSPNPSLAGADTQYF. The CDR3 DNA reads TGTGCCAGCAGCCCAAACCCCTCACTAGCGGGAGCAGATACGCAGTATTTT. The chain recombines TRBV7-3 with TRBJ2-3; 11 bases line up with TRBD2. Per the germline V gene, CDR1 is SGHTA and CDR2 is FQGTGA. CDR3 length: 17 amino acids. V trimming: 5 bases; J trimming: 4 bases; junction bases outside the gene matches: 11.

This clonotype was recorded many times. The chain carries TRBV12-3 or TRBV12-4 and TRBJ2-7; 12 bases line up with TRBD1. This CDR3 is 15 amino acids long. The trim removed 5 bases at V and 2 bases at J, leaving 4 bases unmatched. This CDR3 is CASSPGTGGTYEQYF. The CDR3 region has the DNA TGTGCCAGCAGTCCTGGGACAGGGGGCACCTACGAGCAGTACTTC.

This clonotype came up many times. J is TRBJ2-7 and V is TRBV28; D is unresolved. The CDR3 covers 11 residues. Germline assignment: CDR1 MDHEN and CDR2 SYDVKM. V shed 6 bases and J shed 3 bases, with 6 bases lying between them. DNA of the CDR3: TGTGCCAGCAGCCATAACTACGAGCAGTACTTC. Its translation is CASSHNYEQYF.

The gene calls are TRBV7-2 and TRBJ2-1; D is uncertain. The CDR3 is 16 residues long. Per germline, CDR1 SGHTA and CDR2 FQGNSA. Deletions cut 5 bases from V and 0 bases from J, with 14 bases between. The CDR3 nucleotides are TGTGCCAGCAGCCCGTTTGGTATGAGCTCCTACAATGAGCAGTTCTTC. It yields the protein CASSPFGMSSYNEQFF.

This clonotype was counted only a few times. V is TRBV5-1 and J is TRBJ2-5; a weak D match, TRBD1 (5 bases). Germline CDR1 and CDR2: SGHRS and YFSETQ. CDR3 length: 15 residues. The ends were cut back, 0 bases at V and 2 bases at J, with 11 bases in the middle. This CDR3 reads CASSLAGRDQETQYF. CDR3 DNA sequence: TGCGCCAGCAGCTTGGCCGGCAGGGATCAAGAGACCCAGTACTTC.

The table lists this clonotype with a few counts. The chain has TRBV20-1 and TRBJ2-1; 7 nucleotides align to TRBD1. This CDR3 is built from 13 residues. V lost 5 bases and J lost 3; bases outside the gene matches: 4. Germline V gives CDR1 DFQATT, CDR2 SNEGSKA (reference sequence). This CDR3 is CSARTGFYNEQFF. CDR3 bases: TGCAGTGCTCGGACAGGTTTCTACAATGAGCAGTTCTTC.

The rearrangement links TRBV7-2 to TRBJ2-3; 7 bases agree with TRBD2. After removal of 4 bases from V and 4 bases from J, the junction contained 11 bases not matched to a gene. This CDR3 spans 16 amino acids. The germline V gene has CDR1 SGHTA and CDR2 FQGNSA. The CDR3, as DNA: TGTGCCAGCAGCTCCGACGGACTAGTATCCCCAGATACGCAGTATTTT. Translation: CASSSDGLVSPDTQYF.

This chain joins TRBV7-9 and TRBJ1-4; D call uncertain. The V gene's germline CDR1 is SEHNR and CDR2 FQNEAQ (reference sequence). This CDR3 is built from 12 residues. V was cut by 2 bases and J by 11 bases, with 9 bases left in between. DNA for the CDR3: TGTGCCAGCAGCTTACTAGGAGACAAACTGTTTTTT. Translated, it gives CASSLLGDKLFF.

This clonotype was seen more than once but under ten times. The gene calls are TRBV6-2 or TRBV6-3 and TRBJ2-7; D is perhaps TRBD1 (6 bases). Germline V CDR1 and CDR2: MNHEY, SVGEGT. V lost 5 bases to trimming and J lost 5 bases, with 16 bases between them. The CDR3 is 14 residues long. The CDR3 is CASSQGMFRNEQYF. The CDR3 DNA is TGTGCCAGCAGTCAGGGGATGTTCAGGAACGAGCAGTACTTC.

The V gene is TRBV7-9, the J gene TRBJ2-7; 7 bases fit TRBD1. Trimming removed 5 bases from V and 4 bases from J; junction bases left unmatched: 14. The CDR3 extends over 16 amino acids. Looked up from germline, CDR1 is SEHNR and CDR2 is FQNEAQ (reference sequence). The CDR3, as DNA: TGTGCCAGCAGCACATCCCCGGGACAGACCTCGTACGAGCAGTACTTC. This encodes CASSTSPGQTSYEQYF.

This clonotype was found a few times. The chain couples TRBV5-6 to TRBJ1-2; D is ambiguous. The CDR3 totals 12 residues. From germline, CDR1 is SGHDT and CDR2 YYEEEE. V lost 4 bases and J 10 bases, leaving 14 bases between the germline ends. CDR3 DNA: TGTGCCAGCAGCCTGAGGGTCGGGGTCTACACCTTC. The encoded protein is CASSLRVGVYTF. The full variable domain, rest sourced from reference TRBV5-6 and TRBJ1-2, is DAGVTQSPTHLIKTRGQQVTLRCSPKSGHDTVSWYQQALGQGPQFIFQYYEEEERQRGNFPDRFSGHQFPNYSSELNVNALLLGDSALYLCASSLRVGVYTFGSGTRLTVV.